Presented here are 25 T cell receptor beta chains from one specimen sequenced in a study of beta chain features in type 1 diabetes. Reverse transcribing all isolated RNA meant expressed TCRB transcripts were sequenced. Measured with immunoSEQ multiplex PCR; TCRdb has only the in-frame clones, and not every one. The sample yields about 620,000 clones, roughly a sixth seen once. Material: naive CD4+ T cells from blood. All receptors come from a man aged 18-30 years in good health.

The V and J genes are TRBV9 and TRBJ1-5; D not certain. Germline V gives CDR1 SGDLS, CDR2 YYNGEE. This CDR3 has 14 amino acids. Trimming took 0 bases from V and 7 from J, leaving 11 bases between them. For the CDR3, the DNA is TGTGCCAGCAGCGTAGTGGAGGGCGGGCAGCCCCAGCATTTT. Translation gives CASSVVEGGQPQHF. Full variable domain (outside the CDR3, taken from reference TRBV9 and TRBJ1-5): DSGVTQTPKHLITATGQRVTLRCSPRSGDLSVYWYQQSLDQGLQFLIQYYNGEERAKGNILERFSAQQFPDLHSELNLSSLELGDSALYFCASSVVEGGQPQHFGDGTRLSIL.

The gene calls are TRBV20-1 and TRBJ2-5; D not certain. Trimming cost V 4 bases and J 5 bases, with 8 bases left between them. Germline V lookup: CDR1 DFQATT, CDR2 SNEGSKA (reference sequence). The CDR3 sequence is 11 residues long. CDR3 in DNA: TGCAGTGCTATTGATTGGGAGACCCAGTACTTC. This encodes CSAIDWETQYF.

The chain employs TRBV10-3 and TRBJ2-3; 9 positions match TRBD2. The length of the CDR3 is 15 residues. The germline V gene encodes CDR1 ENHRY and CDR2 SYGVKD. Germline trimming cut 6 bases from V and 1 base from J; bases unmatched to any gene: 5. CDR3 residues: CAIRSGRLRTDTQYF. The CDR3 bases are TGTGCCATCAGGAGCGGGAGGCTGCGCACAGATACGCAGTATTTT.

As to this clone: Other DNA sequences in this sample translate to the same CDR3. The chain links TRBV7-9 to TRBJ1-5; D not certain. In germline, CDR1 is SEHNR, CDR2 FQNEAQ (reference sequence). This CDR3 contains 15 residues. The V end was cut by 0 bases, the J end by 1 base, with 7 bases between. CDR3 protein: CASSLAPGSNQPQHF. CDR3 DNA sequence: TGTGCCAGCAGCTTAGCGCCGGGAAGCAATCAGCCCCAGCATTTT.

This clone has more than one count but fewer than ten. This chain connects TRBV7-3 to TRBJ2-2, with D possibly being TRBD1 (5 bases). Germline V gene data show CDR1 as SGHTA and CDR2 as FQGTGA. Trimming left V 5 bases short and J 7 bases short, with 14 bases between. The CDR3 contains 14 residues. The CDR3 sequence is CASSPKWGHGELFF. The DNA of the CDR3 is TGTGCCAGCAGCCCTAAATGGGGCCACGGGGAGCTGTTTTTT. Looking up the rest from reference TRBV7-3 and TRBJ2-2 gives the full variable domain: GAGVSQTPSNKVTEKGKYVELRCDPISGHTALYWYRQSLGQGPEFLIYFQGTGAADDSGLPNDRFFAVRPEGSVSTLKIQRTERGDSAVYLCASSPKWGHGELFFGEGSRLTVL.

The gene calls are TRBV4-2 and TRBJ2-6; TRBD1 matches at 7 bases. J was trimmed by 0 bases and V by 0 bases; bases with no gene match: 8. In germline, CDR1 is LGHNA, CDR2 YNFKEQ. The CDR3 covers 19 residues. CDR3 region: CASSQETGLSNSGANVLTF. DNA of the CDR3: TGTGCCAGCAGCCAAGAGACAGGGCTTTCGAACTCTGGGGCCAACGTCCTGACTTTC.

This clone has just a few counts. The chain employs TRBV7-2 and TRBJ1-1; TRBD1 is a possible D gene (5 bases). The CDR3 is 14 amino acids. Germline V gene data show CDR1 as SGHTA and CDR2 as FQGNSA. V was shortened by 3 bases and J by 4 bases, with 12 bases between the two germline ends. CDR3 in DNA: TGTGCCAGCAGCTTCGGACATTCACTCACTGAAGCTTTCTTT. Residues: CASSFGHSLTEAFF.

This chain uses TRBV9 with TRBJ1-3, with D possibly matching TRBD1 (5 bases). Germline-derived CDR1 and CDR2 are SGDLS and YYNGEE. The V gene lost 3 bases and the J gene lost 4 bases, with 14 bases spanning the gap. This CDR3 spans 15 amino acids. CDR3 bases: TGTGCCAGCAGCGGTACCGGGACGAAGGGAAACACCATATATTTT. Its protein is CASSGTGTKGNTIYF.

This clone was observed a few times. This CDR3 is also generated by other DNA sequences in the sample. The chain recombines TRBV28 with TRBJ2-7; the match to TRBD1 covers 9 bases. Germline V gives CDR1 MDHEN, CDR2 SYDVKM. Losses at the gene ends were 6 bases for V and 0 bases for J; bases not matched to a gene: 6. This CDR3 is 15 amino acids long. CDR3 in DNA: TGTGCCAGCAGGACCGGGACAGGGAGCTCCTACGAGCAGTACTTC. Its translation: CASRTGTGSSYEQYF.

There are a few counts of this clone. The gene calls are TRBV19 and TRBJ2-3, with D hard to call. Trimming cost V 8 bases and J 1 base, with 10 bases left between them. Per germline, CDR1 LNHDA and CDR2 SQIVND (reference sequence). The CDR3 runs to 13 residues. CDR3 bases: TGTGCCAGTCTGCCCCAGGGCACAGATACGCAGTATTTT. As protein: CASLPQGTDTQYF.

This clone was observed a handful of times. The rearrangement uses TRBV7-9 and TRBJ2-7; D is undetermined. The germline V gene encodes CDR1 SEHNR and CDR2 FQNEAQ (reference sequence). This CDR3 contains 13 residues. The V end lost 3 bases, the J end lost 0 bases, and 6 bases lay between the germline ends. For the CDR3, the DNA is TGTGCCAGCAGCTTTAGGAGCTCCTACGAGCAGTACTTC. This translates into CASSFRSSYEQYF.

V usage is TRBV29-1 and J usage is TRBJ1-2, with D possibly TRBD1 on 5 matching bases. The CDR3 has 14 residues. Trimming cost V 2 bases and J 4 bases, with 14 bases left between them. CDR1 and CDR2 from the germline V gene are SQVTM and ANQGSEA. In DNA form, the CDR3 reads TGCAGCGTTGAAAAGGTGGGGCCCCGCTATGGCTACACCTTC. Translated: CSVEKVGPRYGYTF. The full variable domain, with the rest looked up from reference TRBV29-1 and TRBJ1-2, is SAVISQKPSRDICQRGTSLTIQCQVDSQVTMMFWYRQQPGQSLTLIATANQGSEATYESGFVIDKFPISRPNLTFSTLTVSNMSPEDSSIYLCSVEKVGPRYGYTFGSGTRLTVV.

This clone appeared a few times. The genes are TRBV28 and TRBJ2-3; no reliable D call. The CDR3 is 12 amino acids. The germline V gene has CDR1 MDHEN and CDR2 SYDVKM. V gave up 4 bases and J gave up 11 bases, with 13 bases separating them. The CDR3 sequence: CASSSLILGQYF. In nucleotides, the CDR3 is TGTGCCAGCAGTTCTCTAATACTTGGGCAGTATTTT.

The chain combines TRBV7-9 with TRBJ1-3, with D unresolved. V shed 0 bases and J shed 4 bases, with 4 bases lying between them. CDR1 is SEHNR and CDR2 is FQNEAQ in the germline V gene (reference sequence). This CDR3 comprises 13 residues. CDR3: CASSLAPGNTIYF. CDR3 nucleotides: TGTGCCAGCAGCTTAGCGCCGGGAAACACCATATATTTT. Combining the CDR3 with reference TRBV7-9 and TRBJ1-3 gives the whole variable domain DTGVSQNPRHKITKRGQNVTFRCDPISEHNRLYWYRQTLGQGPEFLTYFQNEAQLEKSRLLSDRFSAERPKGSFSTLEIQRTEQGDSAMYLCASSLAPGNTIYFGEGSWLTVV.

The chain combines TRBV5-1 with TRBJ1-3, with TRBD1 matching 8 bases. Germline lookup yields CDR1 SGHRS and CDR2 YFSETQ. The CDR3 is 14 residues long. V was pared by 3 bases and J by 2 bases, with 1 base of the junction left unmatched. For the CDR3, the DNA is TGCGCCAGCAGCTCGGACAGGGCTGGAAACACCATATATTTT. Protein sequence: CASSSDRAGNTIYF.

The chain recombines TRBV6-6 with TRBJ2-7; TRBD1 matches 9 bases. J was trimmed by 7 bases and V by 6 bases; bases with no gene match: 7. The germline CDR1 and CDR2 sequences are MNHNY and SVGAGI (reference sequence). CDR3 size: 13 residues. The CDR3 DNA reads as TGTGCCAGCAGGGACAGGGGACTAAATGAGCAGTACTTC. Its translation is CASRDRGLNEQYF.

The rearrangement links TRBV6-4 to TRBJ2-3, with D perhaps matching TRBD2 (6 bases). CDR3 length: 17 amino acids. V was pared by 3 bases and J by 2 bases, with 18 bases between. Germline V gene data show CDR1 as MRHNA and CDR2 as SNTAGT. CDR3 bases: TGTGCCAGCAGTGAAGCCGGTGGCGGGGCCTACACAGATACGCAGTATTTT. As protein: CASSEAGGGAYTDTQYF.

As to this clone: Other DNA sequences in this specimen translate into the identical CDR3. The rearrangement uses TRBV7-2 and TRBJ2-3; tentative D call: TRBD2 (6 bases). CDR3 length: 15 residues. Germline CDR1 reads SGHTA; CDR2 reads FQGNSA. V was cut by 0 bases and J by 3 bases, with 10 bases left in between. The CDR3 sequence is CASSLAGLATDTQYF. The CDR3 coding sequence is TGTGCCAGCAGCTTAGCAGGTCTAGCGACAGATACGCAGTATTTT.

V is TRBV15 and J is TRBJ2-7, with 7 positions matching TRBD1. Losses at the gene ends were 6 bases for V and 3 bases for J; bases not matched to a gene: 5. CDR1 LNHNV and CDR2 YYDKDF come from the germline V gene (reference sequence). The CDR3 is 13 residues long. The CDR3 protein is CATSGQAGYEQYF. The CDR3 bases are TGTGCCACCAGTGGACAGGCCGGCTACGAGCAGTACTTC.

J is TRBJ1-2 and V is TRBV15; 7 positions agree with TRBD1. Germline values: CDR1 LNHNV, CDR2 YYDKDF (reference sequence). The V segment lost 2 bases and the J segment 2 bases; nucleotides outside the gene matches: 2. The CDR3 sequence is 14 residues long. The CDR3 spells CATSRLDRNYGYTF. In nucleotides, the CDR3 is TGTGCCACCAGCAGATTGGACAGGAACTATGGCTACACCTTC.

This clone was seen a handful of times. CDR3 loop: CASSQDGDTDTQYF. DNA of the CDR3: TGTGCCAGCAGCCAGGACGGTGACACAGATACGCAGTATTTT. The rearrangement joins TRBV4-2 to TRBJ2-3; D is uncertain. Germline V gives CDR1 LGHNA, CDR2 YNFKEQ. Trimming took 3 bases from V and 2 from J, leaving 9 bases between them. The CDR3 spans 14 residues.

This clone was seen only a few times. The chain joins TRBV28 to TRBJ2-1, with a tentative D call TRBD2 (6 bases). CDR1 and CDR2 from the germline V gene are MDHEN and SYDVKM. With 8 bases removed from V and 4 bases from J, the gap between germline ends came to 12 bases. The CDR3 covers 13 residues. The CDR3 nucleotides are TGTGCCAGCGGGAGGCCCAAATACAATGAGCAGTTCTTC. It specifies CASGRPKYNEQFF.

The rearrangement uses TRBV6-5 and TRBJ1-2; no clear D. Trimming removed 2 bases from V and 4 bases from J, with 14 bases in between. There are 15 residues in the CDR3. Germline V gives CDR1 MNHEY, CDR2 SVGAGI. The CDR3 nucleotides are TGTGCCAGCAGTTACCAGGACGGAGGACCCTATGGCTACACCTTC. This translates into CASSYQDGGPYGYTF.

The rearrangement links TRBV28 to TRBJ2-4, with 7 bases matching TRBD1. CDR1 is MDHEN, CDR2 SYDVKM, per germline. The CDR3 covers 17 residues. V shed 6 bases, J shed 3 bases, and the junction held 14 bases outside the gene matches. The CDR3 region is CASRQGLVRHGKNIQYF. In DNA, the CDR3 is TGTGCCAGCAGACAGGGGTTGGTCCGTCATGGCAAAAACATTCAGTACTTC.

The genes are TRBV28 and TRBJ1-2; D perhaps matches TRBD1 (6 bases). Germline V gene sequence: CDR1 MDHEN, CDR2 SYDVKM. V shed 2 bases and J shed 5 bases, with 9 bases lying between them. The length of the CDR3 is 13 residues. CDR3: CASSLHRAYGYTF. The CDR3 DNA reads as TGTGCCAGCAGTTTACACAGGGCTTATGGCTACACCTTC.